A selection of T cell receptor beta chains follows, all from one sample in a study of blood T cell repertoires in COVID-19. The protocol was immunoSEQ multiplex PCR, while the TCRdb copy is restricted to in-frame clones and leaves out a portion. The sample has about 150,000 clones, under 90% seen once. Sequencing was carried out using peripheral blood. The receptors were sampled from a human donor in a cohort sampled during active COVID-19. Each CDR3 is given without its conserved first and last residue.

CDR3aa: ASSLPRTENTGELF
v_gene: TRBV5-6

CDR3aa: ASSLGQGGYGYT
v_gene: TRBV7-2

CDR3aa: ASSPSGGQPQH
v_gene: TRBV7-9

CDR3aa: ASSLGQRERF
v_gene: TRBV5-6

CDR3aa: ATAPQGQGESPLH
v_gene: TRBV24-1

CDR3aa: ASSQEVSRQETQY
v_gene: TRBV4-3

CDR3aa: ASSPHPTGGNEKLF
v_gene: TRBV11-3

CDR3aa: ASSLRPGQGSYEQY
v_gene: TRBV7-2

CDR3aa: ASSEISGGYGYT
v_gene: TRBV2

CDR3aa: ASSLLHSGSGYT
v_gene: TRBV27

CDR3aa: ASSWTSGSIDEQF
v_gene: TRBV7-3

CDR3aa: SVGHGGFKNIQY
v_gene: TRBV29-1

CDR3aa: ASSERGSNEKLF
v_gene: TRBV19

CDR3aa: ASSLLPRTAEAF
v_gene: TRBV11-2

CDR3aa: ASSRKSSGANVLT
v_gene: TRBV3-1/TRBV3-2

CDR3aa: ASSADTSGGYGYT
v_gene: TRBV19

CDR3aa: ASSQDISYGYT
v_gene: TRBV4-3

CDR3aa: ASSLVPDTSPLH
v_gene: TRBV7-2

CDR3aa: ASSLPSGLSYTQY
v_gene: TRBV11-3

CDR3aa: ASSPDSYGYT
v_gene: TRBV7-2

CDR3aa: AISSDRGNEKLF
v_gene: TRBV10-3

CDR3aa: ASSVGQGDTGELF
v_gene: TRBV5-1

CDR3aa: ASSGRTGNEKLF
v_gene: TRBV19

CDR3aa: ASSQDLPRANSPLH
v_gene: TRBV14

CDR3aa: ASSGGGGDGYT
v_gene: TRBV5-6

CDR3aa: ASSQEDRGTDTQY
v_gene: TRBV3-1/TRBV3-2

CDR3aa: ASSPTTGVPGANVLT
v_gene: TRBV6-2/TRBV6-3

CDR3aa: ASSFGNQAGSSYTEAF
v_gene: TRBV12-1

CDR3aa: ASSLEVAANTGELF
v_gene: TRBV5-1

CDR3aa: ASSSRTGGQPQH
v_gene: TRBV27

CDR3aa: ASRRGQNYGYT
v_gene: TRBV2

CDR3aa: ASSYGGAGVGNEQF
v_gene: TRBV2

CDR3aa: SVTPGQGPRGSTQY
v_gene: TRBV29-1

CDR3aa: ASSMGTNTEAF
v_gene: TRBV19

CDR3aa: ASTGQPIYGYT
v_gene: TRBV2

CDR3aa: ASSFGGNTIY
v_gene: TRBV7-9

CDR3aa: ASSVTGLAGGFSYEQY
v_gene: TRBV19

CDR3aa: ASQSGAGGGQPQH
v_gene: TRBV25-1

CDR3aa: ASGPRGGAGEQY
v_gene: TRBV12-5

CDR3aa: ASSEGLVNEQF
v_gene: TRBV5-1

CDR3aa: ASSEGGTVGNTIY
v_gene: TRBV7-3

CDR3aa: ASSRTGVPGHGYT
v_gene: TRBV11-3

CDR3aa: ASSLTIVNTEAF
v_gene: TRBV11-1

CDR3aa: ATSDSVPGADYGYT
v_gene: TRBV24-1

CDR3aa: ASNRQGPGELF
v_gene: TRBV6-5

CDR3aa: ASSFLQPGELF
v_gene: TRBV19

CDR3aa: ASRQGGTGELF
v_gene: TRBV6-4

CDR3aa: ASSSLAGLTDTQY
v_gene: TRBV7-8

CDR3aa: ASSLVVGGNTDTQY
v_gene: TRBV5-5

CDR3aa: ASSYTDTQY
v_gene: TRBV2

CDR3aa: ASRVAGGMGADTQY
v_gene: TRBV5-1

CDR3aa: ASSYSRVGNTIY
v_gene: TRBV6-2/TRBV6-3

CDR3aa: ASSDRRGSQTQY
v_gene: TRBV11-3

CDR3aa: ASSGQGLGNQPQH
v_gene: TRBV2

CDR3aa: ASSAAGPYGYT
v_gene: TRBV9

CDR3aa: ASTWTENTEAF
v_gene: TRBV12-3/TRBV12-4

CDR3aa: ASSFTGLRETQY
v_gene: TRBV7-9

CDR3aa: ASSYTSGGLYEQY
v_gene: TRBV7-2